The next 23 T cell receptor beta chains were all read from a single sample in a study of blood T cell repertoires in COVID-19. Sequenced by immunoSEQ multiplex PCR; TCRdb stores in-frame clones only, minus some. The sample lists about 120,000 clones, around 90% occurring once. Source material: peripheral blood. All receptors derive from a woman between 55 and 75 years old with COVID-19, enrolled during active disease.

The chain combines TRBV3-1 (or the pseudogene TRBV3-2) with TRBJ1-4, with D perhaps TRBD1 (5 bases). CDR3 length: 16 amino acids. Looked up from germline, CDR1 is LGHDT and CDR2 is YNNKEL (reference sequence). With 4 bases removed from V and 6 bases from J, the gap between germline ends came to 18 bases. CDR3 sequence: CASSRGSGGAYEKLFF. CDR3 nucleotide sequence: TGTGCCAGCAGCCGAGGGTCTGGAGGGGCCTATGAAAAACTGTTTTTT.

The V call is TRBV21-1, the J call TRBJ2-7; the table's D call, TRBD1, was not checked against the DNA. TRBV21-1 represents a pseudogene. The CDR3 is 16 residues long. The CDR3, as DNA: TGTGCCAGCAGCAAAGCGCTGGGAAGGGGGCGCGACGAGCAGTACTTC. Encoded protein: CASSKALGRGRDEQYF.

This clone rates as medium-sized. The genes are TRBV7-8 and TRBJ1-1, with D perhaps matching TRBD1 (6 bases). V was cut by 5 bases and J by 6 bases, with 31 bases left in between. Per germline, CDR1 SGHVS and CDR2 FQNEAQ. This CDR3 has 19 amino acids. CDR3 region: CASSTRLTGTTREVPEAFF. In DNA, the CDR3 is TGTGCCAGCAGCACCCGCTTAACCGGGACAACAAGAGAGGTGCCTGAAGCTTTCTTT.

CDR3 in amino acids: CATPGGGRVNTGELFF. CDR3 nucleotide sequence: TGTGCCACCCCGGGTGGGGGCAGGGTGAACACCGGGGAGCTGTTTTTT. The gene calls are TRBV19 and TRBJ2-2; the D gene is possibly TRBD1 (6 bases). Trimming took off 10 bases at V and 1 base at J, with 19 bases between the two ends. This CDR3 has 16 residues. Looked up from germline, CDR1 is LNHDA and CDR2 is SQIVND (reference sequence).

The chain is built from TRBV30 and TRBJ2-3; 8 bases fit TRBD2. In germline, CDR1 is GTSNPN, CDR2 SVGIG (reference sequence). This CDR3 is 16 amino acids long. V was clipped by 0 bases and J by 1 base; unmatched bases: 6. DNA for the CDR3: TGTGCCTGGAGTGTAGGAGCAGCGGGGGGCACAGATACGCAGTATTTT. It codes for CAWSVGAAGGTDTQYF. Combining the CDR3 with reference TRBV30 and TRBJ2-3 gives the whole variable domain SQTIHQWPATLVQPVGSPLSLECTVEGTSNPNLYWYRQAAGRGLQLLFYSVGIGQISSEVPQNLSASRPQDRQFILSSKKLLLSDSGFYLCAWSVGAAGGTDTQYFGPGTRLTVL.

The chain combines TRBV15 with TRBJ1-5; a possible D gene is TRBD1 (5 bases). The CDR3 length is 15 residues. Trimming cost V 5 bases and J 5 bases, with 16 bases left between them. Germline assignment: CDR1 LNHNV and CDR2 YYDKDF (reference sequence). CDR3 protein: CATSHPGDGDQPQHF. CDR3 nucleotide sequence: TGTGCCACCAGCCACCCGGGGGACGGGGATCAGCCCCAGCATTTT.

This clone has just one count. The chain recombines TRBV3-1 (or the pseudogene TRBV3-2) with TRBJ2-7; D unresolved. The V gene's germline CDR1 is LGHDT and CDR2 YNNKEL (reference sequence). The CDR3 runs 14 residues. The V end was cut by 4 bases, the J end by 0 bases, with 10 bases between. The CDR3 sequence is CASSPTGFSYEQYF. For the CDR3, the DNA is TGTGCCAGCAGCCCCACGGGTTTCTCCTACGAGCAGTACTTC.

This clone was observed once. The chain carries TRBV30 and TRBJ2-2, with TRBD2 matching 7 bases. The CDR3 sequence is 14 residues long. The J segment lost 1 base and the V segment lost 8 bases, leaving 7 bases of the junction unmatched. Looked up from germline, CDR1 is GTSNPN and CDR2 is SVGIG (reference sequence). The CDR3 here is CAHRASGNTGELFF. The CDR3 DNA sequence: TGTGCCCATAGAGCTAGCGGGAACACCGGGGAGCTGTTTTTT. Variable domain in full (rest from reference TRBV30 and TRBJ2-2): SQTIHQWPATLVQPVGSPLSLECTVEGTSNPNLYWYRQAAGRGLQLLFYSVGIGQISSEVPQNLSASRPQDRQFILSSKKLLLSDSGFYLCAHRASGNTGELFFGEGSRLTVL.

The CDR3 here is CASRLALGEPLKGYTF. The CDR3 nucleotides are TGTGCAAGTCGCTTAGCCCTCGGTGAGCCCCTGAAAGGCTACACCTTC. The chain links TRBV12-2 to TRBJ1-2. TRBV12-2 is a recognized pseudogene. This CDR3 spans 16 amino acids.

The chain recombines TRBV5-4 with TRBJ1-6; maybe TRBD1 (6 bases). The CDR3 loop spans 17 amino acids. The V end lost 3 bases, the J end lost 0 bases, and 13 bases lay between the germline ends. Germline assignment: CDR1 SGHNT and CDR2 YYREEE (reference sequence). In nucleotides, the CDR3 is TGTGCCAGCAGCTCCGGGACACCAAGCTCCTATAATTCACCCCTCCACTTT. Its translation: CASSSGTPSSYNSPLHF.

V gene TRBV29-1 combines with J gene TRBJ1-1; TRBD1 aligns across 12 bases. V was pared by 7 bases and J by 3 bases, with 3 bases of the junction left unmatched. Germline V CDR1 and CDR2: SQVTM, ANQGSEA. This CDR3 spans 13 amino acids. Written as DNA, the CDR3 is TGCAGCGCTGGGACAGGGGGCTACACTGAAGCTTTCTTT. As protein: CSAGTGGYTEAFF. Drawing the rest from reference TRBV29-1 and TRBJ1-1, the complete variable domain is SAVISQKPSRDICQRGTSLTIQCQVDSQVTMMFWYRQQPGQSLTLIATANQGSEATYESGFVIDKFPISRPNLTFSTLTVSNMSPEDSSIYLCSAGTGGYTEAFFGQGTRLTVV.

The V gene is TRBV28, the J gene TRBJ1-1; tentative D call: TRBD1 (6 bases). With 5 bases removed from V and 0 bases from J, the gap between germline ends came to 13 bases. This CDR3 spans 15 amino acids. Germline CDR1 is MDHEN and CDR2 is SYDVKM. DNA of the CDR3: TGTGCCAGCAGTGGCCAGGACAGCATGAACACTGAAGCTTTCTTT. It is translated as CASSGQDSMNTEAFF.

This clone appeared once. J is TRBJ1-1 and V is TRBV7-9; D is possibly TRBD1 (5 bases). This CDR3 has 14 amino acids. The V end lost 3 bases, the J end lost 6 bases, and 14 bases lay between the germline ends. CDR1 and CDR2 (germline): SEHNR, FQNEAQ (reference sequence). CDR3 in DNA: TGTGCCAGCAGCTTGAACCAGGGTAACTCTGAAGCTTTCTTT. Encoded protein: CASSLNQGNSEAFF.

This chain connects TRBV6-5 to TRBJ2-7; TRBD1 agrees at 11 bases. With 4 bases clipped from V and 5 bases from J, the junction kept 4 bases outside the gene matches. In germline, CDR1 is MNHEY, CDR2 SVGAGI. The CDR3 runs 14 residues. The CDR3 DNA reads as TGTGCCAGCAGTTCCGGACAGGGGGCGGACGAGCAGTACTTC. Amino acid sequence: CASSSGQGADEQYF.

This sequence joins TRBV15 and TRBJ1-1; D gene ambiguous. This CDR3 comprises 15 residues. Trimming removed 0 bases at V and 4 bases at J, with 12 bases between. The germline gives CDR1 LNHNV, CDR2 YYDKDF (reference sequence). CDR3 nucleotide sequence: TGTGCCACCAGCAGAGATGCGACTCCGAGCACTGAAGCTTTCTTT. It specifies CATSRDATPSTEAFF. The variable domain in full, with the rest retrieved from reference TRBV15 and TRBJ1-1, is DAMVIQNPRYQVTQFGKPVTLSCSQTLNHNVMYWYQQKSSQAPKLLFHYYDKDFNNEADTPDNFQSRRPNTSFCFLDIRSPGLGDTAMYLCATSRDATPSTEAFFGQGTRLTVV.

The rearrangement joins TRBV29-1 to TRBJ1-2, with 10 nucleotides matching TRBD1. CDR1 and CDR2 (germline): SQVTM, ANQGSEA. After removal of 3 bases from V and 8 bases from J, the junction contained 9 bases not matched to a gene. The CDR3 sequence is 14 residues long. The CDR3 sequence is CSVDTGTGAGGYTF. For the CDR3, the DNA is TGCAGCGTTGATACGGGGACAGGGGCGGGCGGCTACACCTTC.

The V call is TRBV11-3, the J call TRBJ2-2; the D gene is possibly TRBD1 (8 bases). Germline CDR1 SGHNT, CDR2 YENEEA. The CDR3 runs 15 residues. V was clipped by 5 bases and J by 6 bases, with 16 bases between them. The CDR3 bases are TGTGCCAGCAGCCTCGGACAGGGAGGGTCCGGGGAGCTGTTTTTT. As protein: CASSLGQGGSGELFF.

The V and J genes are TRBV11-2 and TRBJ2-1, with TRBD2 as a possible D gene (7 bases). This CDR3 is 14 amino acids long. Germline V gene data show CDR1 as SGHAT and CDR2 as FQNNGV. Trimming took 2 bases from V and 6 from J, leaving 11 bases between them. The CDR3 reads CASSLSRGGNEQFF. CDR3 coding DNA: TGTGCCAGCAGCTTATCGAGGGGGGGCAATGAGCAGTTCTTC.

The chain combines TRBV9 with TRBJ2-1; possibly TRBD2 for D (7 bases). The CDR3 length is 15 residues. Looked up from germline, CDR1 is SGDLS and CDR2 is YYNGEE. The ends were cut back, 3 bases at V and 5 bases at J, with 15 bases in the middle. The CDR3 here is CASSAGAGGNNEQFF. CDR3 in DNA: TGTGCCAGCAGCGCGGGGGCCGGGGGGAACAATGAGCAGTTCTTC.

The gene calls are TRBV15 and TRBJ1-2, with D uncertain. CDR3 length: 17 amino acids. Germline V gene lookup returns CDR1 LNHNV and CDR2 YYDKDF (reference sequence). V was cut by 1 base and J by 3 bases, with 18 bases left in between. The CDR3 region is CATSRGYRDKLDYGYTF. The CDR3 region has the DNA TGTGCCACCAGCAGAGGATATCGAGACAAACTCGACTATGGCTACACCTTC.

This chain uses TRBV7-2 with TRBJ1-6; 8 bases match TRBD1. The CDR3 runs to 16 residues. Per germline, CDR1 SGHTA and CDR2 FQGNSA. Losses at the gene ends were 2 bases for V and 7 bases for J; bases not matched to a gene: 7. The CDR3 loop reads CASSLSPGGWNSPLHF. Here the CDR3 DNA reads TGTGCCAGCAGCTTATCGCCAGGGGGCTGGAATTCACCCCTCCACTTT.

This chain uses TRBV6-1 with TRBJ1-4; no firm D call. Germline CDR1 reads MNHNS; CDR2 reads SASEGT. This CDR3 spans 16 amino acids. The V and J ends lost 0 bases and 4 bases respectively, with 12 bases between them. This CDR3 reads CASSEAEGYSNEKLFF. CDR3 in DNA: TGTGCCAGCAGTGAAGCTGAGGGATATAGTAATGAAAAACTGTTTTTT.

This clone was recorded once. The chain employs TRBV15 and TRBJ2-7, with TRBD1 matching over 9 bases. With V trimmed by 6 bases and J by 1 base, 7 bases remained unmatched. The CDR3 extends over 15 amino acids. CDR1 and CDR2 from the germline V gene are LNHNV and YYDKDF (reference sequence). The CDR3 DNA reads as TGTGCCACCAGTTTTGGGACAGGGACGTCCTACGAGCAGTACTTC. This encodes CATSFGTGTSYEQYF.